This TCR beta chain came from a study of CD8 T cells in ankylosing spondylitis. The CDR3 is 15 amino acids. Looked up from germline, CDR1 is SGHRS and CDR2 is YFSETQ. V dropped 4 bases and J dropped 4; count of bases not matched to a gene: 8. From the 5' RACE reads, TCRdb called clonotypes with MiXCR, one entry per CDR3 protein. The table records 300,000 to 400,000 distinct CDR3 sequences, 14% to 15% of them present only once. The V and J genes are TRBV5-1 and TRBJ1-5; 7 bases fit TRBD1. The source is a male donor with ankylosing spondylitis or in good health (not recorded which). The sequencing sample was made of blood, either unsorted or a sorted T cell fraction (not recorded which). The DNA of the CDR3 is TGCGCCAGCAGCCCCTCGGACAGGACGAATCAGCCCCAGCATTTT. Amino acid sequence: CASSPSDRTNQPQHF.